This T cell receptor beta chain was sequenced in a study of cytotoxic CD8 clonotypes in ibrutinib-treated CLL. Germline-derived CDR1 and CDR2 are SGHVS and FNYEAQ. Trimming took 5 bases from V and 2 from J, leaving 10 bases between them. CDR3 size: 14 residues. Profiled with immunoSEQ multiplex PCR; TCRdb holds only in-frame clones, not every one. The sample has approximately 80,000 clones, around 84% seen once. The chain has TRBV7-6 and TRBJ1-3; weak D call: TRBD1 (5 bases). Sequencing used PBMCs, obtained before ibrutinib treatment. This sequence originates from a human donor with chronic lymphocytic leukemia. CDR3 amino acids: CASSPRGPGNTIYF. DNA for the CDR3: TGTGCCAGCAGCCCCCGGGGCCCTGGAAACACCATATATTTT.